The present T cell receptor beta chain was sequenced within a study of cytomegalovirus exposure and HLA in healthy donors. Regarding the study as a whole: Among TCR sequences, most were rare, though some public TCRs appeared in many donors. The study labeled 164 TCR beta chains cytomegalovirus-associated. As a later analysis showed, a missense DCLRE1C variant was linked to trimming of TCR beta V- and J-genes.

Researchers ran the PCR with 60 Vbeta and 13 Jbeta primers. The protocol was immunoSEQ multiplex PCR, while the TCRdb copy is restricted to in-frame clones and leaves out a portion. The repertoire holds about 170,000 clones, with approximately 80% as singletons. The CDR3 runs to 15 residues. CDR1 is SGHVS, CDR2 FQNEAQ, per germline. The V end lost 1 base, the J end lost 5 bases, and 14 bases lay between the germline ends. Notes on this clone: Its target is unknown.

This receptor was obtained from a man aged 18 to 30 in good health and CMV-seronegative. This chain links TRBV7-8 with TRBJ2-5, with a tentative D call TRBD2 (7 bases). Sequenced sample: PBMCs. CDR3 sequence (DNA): TGTGCCAGCAGCTTAGGGGTGGGGGGGCGGGAGACCCAGTACTTC. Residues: CASSLGVGGRETQYF.